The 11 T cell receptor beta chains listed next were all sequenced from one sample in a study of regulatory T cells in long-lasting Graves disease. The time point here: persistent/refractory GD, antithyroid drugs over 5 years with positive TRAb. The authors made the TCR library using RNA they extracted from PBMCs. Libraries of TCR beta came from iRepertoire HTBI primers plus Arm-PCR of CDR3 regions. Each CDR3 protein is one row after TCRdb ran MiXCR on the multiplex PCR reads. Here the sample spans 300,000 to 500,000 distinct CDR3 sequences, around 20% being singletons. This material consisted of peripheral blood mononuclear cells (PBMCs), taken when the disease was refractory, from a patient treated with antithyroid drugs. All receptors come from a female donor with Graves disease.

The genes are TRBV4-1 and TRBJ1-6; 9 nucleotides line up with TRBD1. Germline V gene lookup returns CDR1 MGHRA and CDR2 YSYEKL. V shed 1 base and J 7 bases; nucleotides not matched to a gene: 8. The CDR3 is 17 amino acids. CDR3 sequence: CASSQATGGGPNSPLHF. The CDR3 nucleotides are TGCGCCAGCAGCCAAGCCACAGGGGGCGGCCCCAATTCACCCCTCCACTTT.

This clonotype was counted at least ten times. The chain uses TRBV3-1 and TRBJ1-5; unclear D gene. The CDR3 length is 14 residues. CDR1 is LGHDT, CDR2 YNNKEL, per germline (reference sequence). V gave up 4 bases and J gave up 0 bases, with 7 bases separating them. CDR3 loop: CASSPTHSNQPQHF. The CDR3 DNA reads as TGTGCCAGCAGCCCAACTCATAGCAATCAGCCCCAGCATTTT.

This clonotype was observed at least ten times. The CDR3 DNA reads TGCAGTGCTAGTAGTGATCAAGAGACCCAGTACTTC. Amino acids: CSASSDQETQYF. The chain employs TRBV20-1 and TRBJ2-5, with D unresolved. CDR3 length equals 12 residues. With 3 bases removed from V and 2 bases from J, the gap between germline ends came to 7 bases. Per the germline V gene, CDR1 is DFQATT and CDR2 is SNEGSKA (reference sequence).

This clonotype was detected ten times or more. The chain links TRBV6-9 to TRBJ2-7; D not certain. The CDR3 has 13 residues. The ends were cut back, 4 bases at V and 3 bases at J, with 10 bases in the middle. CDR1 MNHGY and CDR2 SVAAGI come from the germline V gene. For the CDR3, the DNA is TGTGCCAGCAGTTTCCGGGTTAACTACGAGCAGTACTTC. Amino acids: CASSFRVNYEQYF.

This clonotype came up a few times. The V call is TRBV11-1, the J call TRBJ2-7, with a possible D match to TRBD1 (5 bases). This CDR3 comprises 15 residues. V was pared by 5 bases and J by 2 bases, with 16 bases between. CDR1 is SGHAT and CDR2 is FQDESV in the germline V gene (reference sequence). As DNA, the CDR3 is TGTGCCAGCAGCAAATCCAGGGTTCTGACCTACGAGCAGTACTTC. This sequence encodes CASSKSRVLTYEQYF.

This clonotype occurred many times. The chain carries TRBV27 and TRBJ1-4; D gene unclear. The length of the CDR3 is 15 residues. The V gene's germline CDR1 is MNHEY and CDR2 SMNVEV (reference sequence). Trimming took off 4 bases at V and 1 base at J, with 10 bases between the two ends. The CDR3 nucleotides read TGTGCCAGCAGTTCCTCGGTCCTAACTAATGAAAAACTGTTTTTT. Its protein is CASSSSVLTNEKLFF.

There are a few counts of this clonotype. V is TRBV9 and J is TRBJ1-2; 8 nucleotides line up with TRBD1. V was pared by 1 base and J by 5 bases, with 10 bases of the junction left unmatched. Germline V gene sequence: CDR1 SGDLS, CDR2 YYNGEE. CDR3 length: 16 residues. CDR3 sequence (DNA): TGTGCCAGCAGCGTAAGAGAGGACAGGGAAGGATATGGCTACACCTTC. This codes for CASSVREDREGYGYTF.

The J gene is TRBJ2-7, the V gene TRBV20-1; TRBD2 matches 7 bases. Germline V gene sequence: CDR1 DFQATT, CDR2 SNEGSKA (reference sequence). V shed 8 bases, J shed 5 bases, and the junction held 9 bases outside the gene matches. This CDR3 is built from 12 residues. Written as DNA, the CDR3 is TGCAGTACCACCCCCGGGGGGAACGAGCAGTACTTC. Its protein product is CSTTPGGNEQYF.

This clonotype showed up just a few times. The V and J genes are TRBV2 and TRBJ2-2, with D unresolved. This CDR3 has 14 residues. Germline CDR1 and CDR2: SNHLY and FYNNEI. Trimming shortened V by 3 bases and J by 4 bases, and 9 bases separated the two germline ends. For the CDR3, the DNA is TGTGCCAGCAGTGATATATTCTCCACCGGGGAGCTGTTTTTT. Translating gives CASSDIFSTGELFF.

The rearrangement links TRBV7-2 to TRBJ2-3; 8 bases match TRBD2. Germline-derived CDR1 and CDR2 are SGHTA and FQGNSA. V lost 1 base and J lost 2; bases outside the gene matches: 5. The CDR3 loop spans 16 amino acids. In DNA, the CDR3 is TGTGCCAGCAGCTTAGAGGCGGGAGGATCCACAGATACGCAGTATTTT. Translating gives CASSLEAGGSTDTQYF.

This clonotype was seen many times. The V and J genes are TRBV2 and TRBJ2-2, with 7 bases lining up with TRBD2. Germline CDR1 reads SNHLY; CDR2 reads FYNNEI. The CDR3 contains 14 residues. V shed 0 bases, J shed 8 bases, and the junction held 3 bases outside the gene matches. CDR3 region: CASSEAGGPGELFF. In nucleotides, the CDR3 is TGTGCCAGCAGTGAAGCGGGAGGGCCTGGGGAGCTGTTTTTT.